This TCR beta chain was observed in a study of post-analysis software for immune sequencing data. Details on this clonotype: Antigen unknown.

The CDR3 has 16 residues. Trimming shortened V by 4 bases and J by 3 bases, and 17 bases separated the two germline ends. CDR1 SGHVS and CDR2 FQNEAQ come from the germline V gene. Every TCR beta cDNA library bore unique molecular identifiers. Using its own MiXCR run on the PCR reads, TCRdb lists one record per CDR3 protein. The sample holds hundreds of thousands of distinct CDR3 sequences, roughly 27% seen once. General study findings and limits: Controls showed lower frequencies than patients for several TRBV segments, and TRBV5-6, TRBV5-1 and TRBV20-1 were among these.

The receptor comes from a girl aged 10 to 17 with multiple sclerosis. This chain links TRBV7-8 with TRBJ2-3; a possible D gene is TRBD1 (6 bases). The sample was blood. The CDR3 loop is CASSSRTALATDTQYF. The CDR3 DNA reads TGTGCCAGCAGCTCTCGGACAGCTTTAGCTACAGATACGCAGTATTTT.